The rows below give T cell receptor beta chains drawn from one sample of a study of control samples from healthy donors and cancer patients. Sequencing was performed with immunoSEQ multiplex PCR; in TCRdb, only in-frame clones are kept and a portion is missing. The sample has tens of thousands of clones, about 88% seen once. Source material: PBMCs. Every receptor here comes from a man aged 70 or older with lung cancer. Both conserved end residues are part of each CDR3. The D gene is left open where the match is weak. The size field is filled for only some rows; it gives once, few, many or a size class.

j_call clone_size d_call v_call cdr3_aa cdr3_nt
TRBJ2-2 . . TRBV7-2 CASSHVTVNTGELFF TGTGCCAGCAGCCACGTGACAGTGAACACCGGGGAGCTGTTTTTT
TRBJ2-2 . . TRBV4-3 CASSLIRGTGELFF TGCGCCAGCAGCCTCATCAGGGGTACCGGGGAGCTGTTTTTT
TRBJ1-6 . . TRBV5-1 CASSLNRGGNSPLHF TGCGCCAGCAGCTTGAACCGAGGGGGTAATTCACCCCTCCACTTT
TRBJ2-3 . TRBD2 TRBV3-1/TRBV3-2 CASSLAGDTDTQYF TGTGCCAGCAGCCTAGCGGGAGATACAGATACGCAGTATTTT
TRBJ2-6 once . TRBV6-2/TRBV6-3 CASSYTRVYGANVLTF TGTGCCAGCAGTTACACGAGGGTTTATGGGGCCAACGTCCTGACTTTC
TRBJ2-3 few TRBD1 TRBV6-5 CASRTGADTQYF TGTGCCAGCAGGACAGGGGCAGATACGCAGTATTTT
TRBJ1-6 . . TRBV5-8 CASSLLQARPLHF TGTGCCAGCAGCTTGTTGCAGGCGAGACCCCTCCACTTT
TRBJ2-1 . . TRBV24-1 CATSANRAFYNEQFF TGTGCCACCAGTGCGAACAGGGCCTTCTACAATGAGCAGTTCTTC
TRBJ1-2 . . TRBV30 CAWGVGYGYTF TGTGCCTGGGGGGTGGGGTACGGCTACACCTTC
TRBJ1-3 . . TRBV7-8 CASSPLGNTIYF TGTGCCAGCAGCCCACTCGGGAACACCATATATTTT
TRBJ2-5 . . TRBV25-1 CASSERRAVLQETQYF TGTGCCAGCAGTGAACGTCGGGCAGTCCTCCAAGAGACCCAGTACTTC
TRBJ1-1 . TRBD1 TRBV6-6 CASRHGTDIRIQAFF TGTGCCAGCAGGCACGGGACAGACATAAGGATACAAGCTTTCTTT
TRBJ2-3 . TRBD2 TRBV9 CASSLRTSGGAGTQYF TGTGCCAGCAGCCTTAGGACTAGCGGGGGGGCCGGTACGCAGTATTTT
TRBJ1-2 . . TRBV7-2 CASSLDNSPRGYTF TGTGCCAGCAGCTTAGACAACAGCCCTAGAGGCTACACCTTC
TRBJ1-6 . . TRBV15 CATSAQTANSPLHF TGTGCCACCAGCGCCCAGACTGCGAATTCACCCCTCCACTTT
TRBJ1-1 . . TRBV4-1 CASSPRGDPDTEAFF TGCGCCAGCAGCCCACGGGGGGACCCTGACACTGAAGCTTTCTTT
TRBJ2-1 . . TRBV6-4 CASSDSTTRLFF TGTGCCAGCAGTGACTCGACGACTAGACTGTTCTTC
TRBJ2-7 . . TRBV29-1 CSVEVGWEQYF TGCAGCGTTGAGGTGGGGTGGGAGCAGTACTTC
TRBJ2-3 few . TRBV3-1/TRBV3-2 CASEGGYSTDTQYF TGTGCCTCGGAAGGGGGTTACAGCACAGATACGCAGTATTTT
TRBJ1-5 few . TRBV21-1 CASSKALYHPPSNQPQHF TGTGCCAGCAGCAAAGCGCTATACCATCCGCCTAGCAATCAGCCCCAGCATTTT
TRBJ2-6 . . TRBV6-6 CASSHVSGANVLTF TGTGCCAGCAGCCATGTCTCTGGGGCCAACGTCCTGACTTTC
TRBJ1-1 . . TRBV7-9 CASQAGMRVGEEPRAFF TGTGCCAGCCAAGCAGGGATGAGGGTGGGGGAGGAACCCAGAGCTTTCTTT
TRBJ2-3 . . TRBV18 CASSVQGPDTQYF TGTGCCAGCTCAGTTCAGGGGCCAGATACGCAGTATTTT
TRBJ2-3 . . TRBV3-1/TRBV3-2 CASSQDRAVAYPSTDTQYF TGTGCCAGCAGCCAAGATCGCGCGGTGGCGTACCCTAGCACAGATACGCAGTATTTT
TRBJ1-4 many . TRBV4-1 CASSHLSGPKGEKLFF TGCGCCAGCAGCCACCTCTCGGGCCCAAAGGGGGAAAAACTGTTTTTT
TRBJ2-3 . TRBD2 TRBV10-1 CASSVGTSGVLNTQYF TGCGCCAGCAGTGTTGGGACTAGCGGGGTCCTGAATACGCAGTATTTT
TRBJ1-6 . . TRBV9 CASSVVESSPLHF TGTGCCAGCAGCGTAGTTGAGAGCTCACCCCTCCACTTT
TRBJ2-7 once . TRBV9 CASSPDLTPPPLEQYF TGTGCCAGCAGTCCCGACCTGACACCCCCTCCCCTCGAGCAGTACTTC
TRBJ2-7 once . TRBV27 CASSLYGSYEQYF TGTGCCAGCAGTTTATACGGCTCCTACGAGCAGTACTTC
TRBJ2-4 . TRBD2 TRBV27 CASSPLAGLAKNIQYF TGTGCCAGCAGTCCCCTAGCGGGGTTAGCCAAAAACATTCAGTACTTC
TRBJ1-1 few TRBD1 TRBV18 CASSLNRGWNTEAFF TGTGCCAGCTCACTTAACAGGGGGTGGAACACTGAAGCTTTCTTT
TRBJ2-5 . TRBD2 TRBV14 CASSPIAGSLEETQYF TGTGCCAGCAGCCCGATAGCGGGAAGCCTAGAAGAGACCCAGTACTTC
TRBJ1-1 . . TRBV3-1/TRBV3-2 CASSPSRTDRTEAFF TGTGCCAGCAGCCCGTCTAGGACAGATCGCACTGAAGCTTTCTTT
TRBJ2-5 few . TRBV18 CASSPPSGGTETQYF TGTGCCAGCTCACCACCCTCGGGTGGGACGGAGACCCAGTACTTC
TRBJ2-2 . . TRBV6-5 CASGDWGRSGELFF TGTGCCAGCGGCGACTGGGGGCGGTCCGGGGAGCTGTTTTTT
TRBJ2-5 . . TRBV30 CAWDRTYGETQYF TGTGCCTGGGACAGGACTTATGGGGAGACCCAGTACTTC
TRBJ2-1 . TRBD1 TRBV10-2 CASRETTGGNEQFF TGCGCCAGCAGAGAAACGACAGGGGGCAATGAGCAGTTCTTC
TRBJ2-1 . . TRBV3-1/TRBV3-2 CASSQGFASNEQFF TGTGCCAGCAGCCAAGGTTTTGCGTCCAATGAGCAGTTCTTC
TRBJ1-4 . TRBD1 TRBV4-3 CASSQDRAANEKLFF TGCGCCAGCAGCCAGGACAGGGCTGCTAATGAAAAACTGTTTTTT
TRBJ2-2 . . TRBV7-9 CASTPPGPGELFF TGTGCCAGCACCCCTCCCGGCCCCGGGGAGCTGTTTTTT
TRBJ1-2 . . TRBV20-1 CSASYLGTGESYTF TGCAGTGCTAGTTACTTAGGGACGGGGGAAAGCTACACCTTC
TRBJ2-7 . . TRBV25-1 CASADRAYEQYF TGTGCCAGCGCCGACAGAGCCTACGAGCAGTACTTC
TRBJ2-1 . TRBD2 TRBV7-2 CASSLRTSGGAYNEQFF TGTGCCAGCAGCCTCCGGACTAGCGGGGGGGCCTACAATGAGCAGTTCTTC
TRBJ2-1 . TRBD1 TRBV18 CASFQGVAYNEQFF TGTGCCAGCTTTCAGGGGGTGGCCTACAATGAGCAGTTCTTC
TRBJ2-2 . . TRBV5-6 CASSYLRGNTGELFF TGTGCCAGCAGCTACCTCAGGGGGAACACCGGGGAGCTGTTTTTT
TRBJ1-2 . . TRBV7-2 CASSLHDRNYGYTF TGTGCCAGCAGCCTACATGACAGGAACTATGGCTACACCTTC